Each of the 7 T cell receptor beta chains below was sequenced from the same sample in a study of T cells after yellow fever vaccination (dated by TCRdb to the late 2010s). Library preparation was by 5' RACE. TCRdb shows the sequencer as Illumina NovaSeq 6000. The public reads were reanalyzed by TCRdb: fastp trimming at Q25, MiXCR alignment, in-frame beta chains only. Rows with one shared CDR3 protein collapse into an entry with the most common genes and DNA. For this sample the table gives some 320,000 distinct CDR3 sequences, of which 4.1% were detected only once. The top ten clonotypes cover about 26% of the sample. Taken with the paper, the label for treatment or condition translates to: live attenuated yellow fever vaccine strain. The material sequenced was PBMCs, taken 5 days after the yellow fever booster vaccination. The receptors here all came from a young man who received the YFV17D yellow fever vaccine.

This clonotype occurred many times. J is TRBJ2-1 and V is TRBV5-1, with D possibly matching TRBD2 (6 bases). The germline V gene has CDR1 SGHRS and CDR2 YFSETQ. Trimming shortened V by 3 bases and J by 0 bases, and 13 bases separated the two germline ends. This CDR3 has 16 amino acids. Here the CDR3 reads CASSSGTFSSYNEQFF. In DNA, the CDR3 is TGCGCCAGCAGCTCCGGGACTTTCAGCTCCTACAATGAGCAGTTCTTC.

A few counts support this clonotype. The chain employs TRBV18 and TRBJ1-2; no definite D call. V was trimmed by 0 bases and J by 6 bases, leaving 14 bases between them. The germline CDR1 and CDR2 sequences are KGHSH and LQKENI. CDR3 length equals 15 residues. The CDR3 region is CASSPPSQGINGYTF. The CDR3 region has the DNA TGTGCCAGCTCACCACCGAGTCAAGGGATCAATGGCTACACCTTC.

This clonotype appeared many times. The chain combines TRBV29-1 with TRBJ2-1; D is perhaps TRBD2 (6 bases). Germline CDR1 reads SQVTM; CDR2 reads ANQGSEA. Trimming removed 5 bases at V and 4 bases at J, with 9 bases between. The CDR3 spans 12 residues. CDR3 in DNA: TGCAGCGTTATTAGCGGTTACAATGAGCAGTTCTTC. This sequence encodes CSVISGYNEQFF.

The rearrangement joins TRBV5-1 to TRBJ1-3, with 8 bases aligning to TRBD1. The CDR3 totals 21 residues. CDR1 and CDR2 from the germline V gene are SGHRS and YFSETQ. V lost 2 bases and J lost 0; bases outside the gene matches: 19. As DNA, the CDR3 is TGCGCCAGCAGCTTCGGGACAGGCCCGCTTTTGTCCCGCTCCTCTGGAAACACCATATATTTT. This gives the protein CASSFGTGPLLSRSSGNTIYF.

This clonotype showed up just a few times. The CDR3 protein is CASCIPLDGTYEQYV. CDR3 sequence (DNA): TGTGCCAGCTGCATCCCATTGGACGGAACCTACGAGCAGTACGTC. V is TRBV25-1 and J is TRBJ2-7, with D unclear. The germline V and J ends were trimmed by 8 bases and 2 bases, with 19 bases remaining between them. From germline, CDR1 is MGHDK and CDR2 SYGVNS. CDR3 length: 15 amino acids.

Many counts were recorded for this clonotype. The genes are TRBV7-9 and TRBJ2-5; 9 nucleotides align to TRBD2. CDR3 size: 15 residues. The J segment lost 2 bases and the V segment lost 5 bases, leaving 6 bases of the junction unmatched. Per germline, CDR1 SEHNR and CDR2 FQNEAQ (reference sequence). In DNA form, the CDR3 reads TGTGCCAGCAGCCGCCGCGGGGGGGCGCAAGAGACCCAGTACTTC. Translation gives CASSRRGGAQETQYF.

This clonotype appeared a few times. V gene TRBV20-1 combines with J gene TRBJ2-7; 10 nucleotides line up with TRBD1. The CDR3 consists of 16 residues. V lost 3 bases to trimming and J lost 2 bases; unmatched junction nucleotides: 10. CDR1 and CDR2 (germline): DFQATT, SNEGSKA (reference sequence). The CDR3 region is CSARGPGTGAPYEQYV. The CDR3 region has the DNA TGCAGTGCTAGGGGTCCAGGGACAGGGGCCCCCTACGAGCAGTACGTC.